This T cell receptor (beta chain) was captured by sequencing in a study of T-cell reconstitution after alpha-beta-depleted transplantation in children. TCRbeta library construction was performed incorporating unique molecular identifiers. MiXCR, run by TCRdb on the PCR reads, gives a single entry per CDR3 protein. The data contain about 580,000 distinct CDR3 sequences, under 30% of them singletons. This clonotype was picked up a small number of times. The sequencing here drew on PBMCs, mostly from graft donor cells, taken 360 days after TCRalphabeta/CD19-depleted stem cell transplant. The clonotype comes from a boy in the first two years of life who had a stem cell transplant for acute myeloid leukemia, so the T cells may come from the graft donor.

The CDR3, as DNA: TGCAGTGCTAGAGATTCGGGGCTTGGGACAGGGCTGTTTTTGGAGAACACTGAAGCTTTCTTT. Its protein product is CSARDSGLGTGLFLENTEAFF. The V gene is TRBV20-1, the J gene TRBJ1-1; TRBD1 agrees at 9 bases. Looked up from germline, CDR1 is DFQATT and CDR2 is SNEGSKA (reference sequence). CDR3 length equals 21 residues. With V trimmed by 0 bases and J by 1 base, 21 bases remained unmatched.